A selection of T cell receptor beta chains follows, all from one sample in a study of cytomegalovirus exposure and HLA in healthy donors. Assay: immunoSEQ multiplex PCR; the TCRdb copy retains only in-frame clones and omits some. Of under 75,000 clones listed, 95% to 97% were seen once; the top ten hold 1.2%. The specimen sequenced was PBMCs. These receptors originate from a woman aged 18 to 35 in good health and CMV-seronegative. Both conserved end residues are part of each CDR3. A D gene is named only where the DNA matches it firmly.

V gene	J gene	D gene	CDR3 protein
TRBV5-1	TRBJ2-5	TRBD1	CASSSGTAQETQYF
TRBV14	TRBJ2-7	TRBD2	CASSHPAGALEQYF
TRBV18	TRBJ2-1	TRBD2	CASSPRTSRYYNEQFF
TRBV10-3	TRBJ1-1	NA	CASQRGTEAFF
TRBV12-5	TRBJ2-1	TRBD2	CASGWGLAEPEVF
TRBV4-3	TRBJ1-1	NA	CASSQARTVTEAFF
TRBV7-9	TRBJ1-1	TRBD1	CASSPRGRETRTEAFF
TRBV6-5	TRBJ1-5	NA	CASSYSGQGSNQPQHF
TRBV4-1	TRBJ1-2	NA	CASSPRGSNYGYTF
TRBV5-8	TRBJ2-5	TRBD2	CASNPGTTETQYF
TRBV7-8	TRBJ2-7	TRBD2	CASTPYRRGEEQYF
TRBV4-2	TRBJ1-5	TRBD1	CASSPSRDRFYQPQHF
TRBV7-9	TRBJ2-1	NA	CASSLGSAHTREQFF
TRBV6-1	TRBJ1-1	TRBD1	CASRKGTGFGGEAFF
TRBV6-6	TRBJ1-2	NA	CASNSYTGPNYGYTF